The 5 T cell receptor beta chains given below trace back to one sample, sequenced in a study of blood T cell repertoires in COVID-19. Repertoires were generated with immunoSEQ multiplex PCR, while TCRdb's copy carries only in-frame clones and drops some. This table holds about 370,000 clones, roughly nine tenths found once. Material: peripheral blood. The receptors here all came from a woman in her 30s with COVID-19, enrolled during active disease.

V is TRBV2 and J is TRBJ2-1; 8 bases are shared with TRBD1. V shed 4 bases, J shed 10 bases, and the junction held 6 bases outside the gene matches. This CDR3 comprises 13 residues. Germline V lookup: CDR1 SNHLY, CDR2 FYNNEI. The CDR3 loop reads CASSGGQGGEQFF. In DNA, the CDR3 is TGTGCCAGCAGTGGTGGACAGGGTGGAGAGCAGTTCTTC. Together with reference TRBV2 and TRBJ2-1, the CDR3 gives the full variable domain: EPEVTQTPSHQVTQMGQEVILRCVPISNHLYFYWYRQILGQKVEFLVSFYNNEISEKSEIFDDQFSVERPDGSNFTLKIRSTKLEDSAMYFCASSGGQGGEQFFGPGTRLTVL.

CDR3 coding DNA: TGTGCCAGCAGCTCGTGGCGGGGGTCCTACAATGAGCAGTTCTTC. Amino acids: CASSSWRGSYNEQFF. The chain employs TRBV7-2 and TRBJ2-1, with 7 bases matching TRBD2. Germline CDR1 is SGHTA and CDR2 is FQGNSA. The CDR3 spans 15 residues. The V segment lost 4 bases and the J segment 1 base; nucleotides outside the gene matches: 4.

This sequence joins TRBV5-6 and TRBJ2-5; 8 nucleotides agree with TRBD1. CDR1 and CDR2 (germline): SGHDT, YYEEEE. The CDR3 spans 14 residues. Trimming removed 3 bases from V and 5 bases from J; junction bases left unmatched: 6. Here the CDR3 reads CASSYQGARETQYF. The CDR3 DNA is TGTGCCAGCAGCTACCAGGGGGCTAGGGAGACCCAGTACTTC.

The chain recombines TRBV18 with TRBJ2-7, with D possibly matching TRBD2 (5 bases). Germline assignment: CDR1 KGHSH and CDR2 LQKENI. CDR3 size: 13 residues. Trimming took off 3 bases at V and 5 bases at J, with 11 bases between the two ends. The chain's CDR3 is CASSPSGYNEQYF. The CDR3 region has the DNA TGTGCCAGCTCACCTTCGGGGTATAACGAGCAGTACTTC.

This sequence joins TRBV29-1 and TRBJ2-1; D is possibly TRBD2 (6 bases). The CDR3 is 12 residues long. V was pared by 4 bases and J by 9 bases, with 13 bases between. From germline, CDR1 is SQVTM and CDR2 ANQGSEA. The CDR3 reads CSVGVTSAEQFF. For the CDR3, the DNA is TGCAGCGTTGGTGTGACTAGTGCTGAGCAGTTCTTC.